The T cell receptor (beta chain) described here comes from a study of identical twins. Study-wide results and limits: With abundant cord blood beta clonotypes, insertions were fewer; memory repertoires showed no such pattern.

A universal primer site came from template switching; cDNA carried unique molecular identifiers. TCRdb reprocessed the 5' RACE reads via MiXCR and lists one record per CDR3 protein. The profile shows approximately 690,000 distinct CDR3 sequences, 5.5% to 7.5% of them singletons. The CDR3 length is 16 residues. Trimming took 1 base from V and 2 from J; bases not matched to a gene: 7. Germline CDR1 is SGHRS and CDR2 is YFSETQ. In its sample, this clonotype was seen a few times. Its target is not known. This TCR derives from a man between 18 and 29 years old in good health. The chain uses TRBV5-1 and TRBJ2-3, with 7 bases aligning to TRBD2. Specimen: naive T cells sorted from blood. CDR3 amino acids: CASSLFASGATDTQYF. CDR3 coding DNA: TGCGCCAGCAGCTTGTTCGCTAGCGGTGCCACAGATACGCAGTATTTT.